This T cell receptor (beta chain) was captured in a study of T cells after yellow fever vaccination. This CDR3 spans 15 amino acids. Germline V CDR1 and CDR2: KGHSH, LQKENI. V lost 3 bases to trimming and J lost 0 bases, with 9 bases between them. One entry per CDR3 protein, called by TCRdb with MiXCR from the 5' RACE reads. The repertoire holds just over 250,000 distinct CDR3 sequences, with around 4.9% as singletons. The material sequenced was CD4+ T cells sorted from PBMCs, taken on the day of the yellow fever booster vaccination. The chain links TRBV18 to TRBJ1-3, with D possibly being TRBD1 (6 bases). This TCR derives from a young man who received the YFV17D yellow fever vaccine. CDR3 amino acids: CASSPDRSSGNTIYF. The CDR3 nucleotides are TGTGCCAGCTCACCCGACAGGAGCTCTGGAAACACCATATATTTT.